This TCR beta chain derives from a study of T cell repertoires in cytomegalovirus infection. V lost 4 bases, J lost 0 bases, and 9 bases lay in between. This CDR3 has 13 residues. Germline-derived CDR1 and CDR2 are SQVTM and ANQGSEA. TCRdb re-called the reads through MiXCR, storing one row per CDR3 protein. The data show approximately 490,000 distinct CDR3 sequences, with roughly 12% seen just once and 10% held by the top ten. This clonotype was seen a few times. The sequence was collected from a human donor in good health (CMV status not recorded). Some clones in this sample may be carry-over from other donors' samples. This sequence joins TRBV29-1 and TRBJ1-1, with D unresolved. The sequenced sample consisted of PBMCs. CDR3 coding DNA: TGCAGCGTTGCCCCCATCATGAACACTGAAGCTTTCTTT. It is translated as CSVAPIMNTEAFF.